This TCR beta chain was captured by sequencing in a study of post-analysis software for immune sequencing data. Turning to the study itself: Patients had relapsing-remitting, secondary progressive or progressive-relapsing multiple sclerosis; some lacked subtype. Broader study findings: Versus controls, multiple sclerosis patients showed significantly lower diversity (normalized Chao1).

Built from TCR beta cDNA, the libraries had unique molecular identifiers in them. Each sample of about 0.95 to 11 million input T cells yielded roughly 500,000 cDNA molecules, so each molecule approximated one T cell. MiXCR, applied by TCRdb to the PCR reads, yields one record per CDR3 protein. The sample lists hundreds of thousands of distinct CDR3 sequences; 25% to 30% were seen once. There are many counts of this clonotype. Its antigen is unknown. The receptor's source is a girl between 10 and 17 years old with multiple sclerosis. Sequencing was done on a sample of blood.

The CDR3 is CSARSVRGETQYF. The DNA of the CDR3 is TGCAGTGCTAGATCCGTACGGGGGGAGACCCAGTACTTC. The J gene is TRBJ2-5, the V gene TRBV20-1; tentative D call: TRBD2 (6 bases). The germline CDR1 and CDR2 sequences are DFQATT and SNEGSKA (reference sequence). V lost 2 bases and J 5 bases, leaving 12 bases between the germline ends. This CDR3 region has 13 residues.